This T cell receptor beta chain was documented in a study of regulatory T cells in long-lasting Graves disease. This clonotype was recorded at least ten times. Germline CDR1 is DFQATT and CDR2 is SNEGSKA (reference sequence). This CDR3 has 17 residues. V was trimmed by 1 base and J by 1 base, leaving 18 bases between them. Time point here: newly diagnosed GD, antithyroid drugs for less than 3 months. Extracted PBMC RNA gave rise to the TCR library. Through Arm-PCR of CDR3 regions and iRepertoire HTBI primers, TCR beta libraries were built. TCRdb used MiXCR to reprocess the multiplex PCR reads, holding one entry per CDR3 protein. This table has about 330,000 distinct CDR3 sequences, around 16% appearing once. The data also belong to a second study, concerning T cells in Graves' hyperthyroidism and ophthalmopathy.

The genes are TRBV20-1 and TRBJ2-3; perhaps D is TRBD1 or TRBD2 (5 bases each). The TCR comes from a young woman with Graves disease. The specimen was peripheral blood mononuclear cells (PBMCs), collected at new diagnosis, from a patient treated with antithyroid drugs. As DNA, the CDR3 is TGCAGTGCTAGAGGGACTCAGACTGGGGGTGGCACAGATACGCAGTATTTT. It specifies CSARGTQTGGGTDTQYF.